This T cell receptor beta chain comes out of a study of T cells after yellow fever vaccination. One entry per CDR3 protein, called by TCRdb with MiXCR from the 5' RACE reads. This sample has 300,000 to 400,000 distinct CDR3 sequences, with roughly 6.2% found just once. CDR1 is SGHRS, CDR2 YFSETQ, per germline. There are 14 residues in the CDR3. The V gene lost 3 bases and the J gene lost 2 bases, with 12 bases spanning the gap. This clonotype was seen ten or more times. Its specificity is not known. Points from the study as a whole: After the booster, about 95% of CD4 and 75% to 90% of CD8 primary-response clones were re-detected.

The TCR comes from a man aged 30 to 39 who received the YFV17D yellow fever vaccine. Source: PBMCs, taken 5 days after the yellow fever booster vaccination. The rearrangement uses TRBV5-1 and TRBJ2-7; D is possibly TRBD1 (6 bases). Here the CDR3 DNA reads TGCGCCAGCAGCTGGGCAGGGGACGCCTACGAGCAGTACTTC. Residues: CASSWAGDAYEQYF.